This TCR beta chain derives from a study of cytomegalovirus exposure and HLA in healthy donors. Both 60 Vbeta primers and 13 Jbeta primers went into the PCR. Assay used: immunoSEQ multiplex PCR; TCRdb lists only in-frame clones, some missing. The sample comprises under 200,000 clones, roughly 80% of which are singletons, and 1.7% rests with the top ten. CDR1 MDHEN and CDR2 SYDVKM come from the germline V gene. The V gene end was trimmed by 2 bases and the J gene end by 5 bases; junction bases not matched to a gene: 10. This CDR3 comprises 17 residues. J is TRBJ2-1 and V is TRBV28; 9 bases are a match to TRBD2. This receptor was obtained from a woman aged 18-35 years in good health and CMV-seronegative. Sequenced input: PBMCs. The CDR3, as DNA: TGTGCCAGCAGTTTAGCGAAGGCGGGAGGGCCTAACAATGAGCAGTTCTTC. The encoded protein is CASSLAKAGGPNNEQFF.